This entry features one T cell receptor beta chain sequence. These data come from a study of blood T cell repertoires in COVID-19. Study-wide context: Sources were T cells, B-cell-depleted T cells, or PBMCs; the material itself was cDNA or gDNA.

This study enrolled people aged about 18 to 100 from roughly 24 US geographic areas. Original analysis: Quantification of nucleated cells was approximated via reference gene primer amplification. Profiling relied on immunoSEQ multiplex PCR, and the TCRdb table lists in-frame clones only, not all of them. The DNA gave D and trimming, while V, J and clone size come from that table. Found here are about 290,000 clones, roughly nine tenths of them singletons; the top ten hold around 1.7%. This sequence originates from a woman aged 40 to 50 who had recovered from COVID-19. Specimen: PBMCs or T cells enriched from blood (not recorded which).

The CDR3 loop is CASSDGRGTNYNEQFF. CDR3 DNA: TGTGCCAGCAGTGATGGGCGTGGGACTAACTACAATGAGCAGTTCTTC. This chain uses TRBV2 with TRBJ2-1, with TRBD2 identical over 7 bases. Germline V gives CDR1 SNHLY, CDR2 FYNNEI. With 3 bases clipped from V and 3 bases from J, the junction kept 8 bases outside the gene matches. The CDR3 is 16 residues long.